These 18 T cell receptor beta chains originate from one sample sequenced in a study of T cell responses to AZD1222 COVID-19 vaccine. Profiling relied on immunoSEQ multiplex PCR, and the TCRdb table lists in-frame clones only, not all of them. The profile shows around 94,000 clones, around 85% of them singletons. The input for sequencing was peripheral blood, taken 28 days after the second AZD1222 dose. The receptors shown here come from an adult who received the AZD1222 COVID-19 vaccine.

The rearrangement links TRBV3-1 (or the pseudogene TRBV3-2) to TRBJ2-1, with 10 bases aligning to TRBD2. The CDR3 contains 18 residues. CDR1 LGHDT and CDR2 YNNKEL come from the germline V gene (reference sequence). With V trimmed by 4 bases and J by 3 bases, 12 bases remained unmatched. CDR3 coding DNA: TGTGCCAGCAGCCTAGAATCTCGACTAGCGGGCGTCTACAATGAGCAGTTCTTC. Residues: CASSLESRLAGVYNEQFF.

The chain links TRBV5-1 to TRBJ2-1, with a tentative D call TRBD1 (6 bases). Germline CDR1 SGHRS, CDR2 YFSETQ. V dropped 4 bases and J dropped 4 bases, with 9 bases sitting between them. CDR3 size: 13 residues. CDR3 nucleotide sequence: TGCGCCAGCAGCCCAACAGGGTACAATGAGCAGTTCTTC. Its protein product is CASSPTGYNEQFF.

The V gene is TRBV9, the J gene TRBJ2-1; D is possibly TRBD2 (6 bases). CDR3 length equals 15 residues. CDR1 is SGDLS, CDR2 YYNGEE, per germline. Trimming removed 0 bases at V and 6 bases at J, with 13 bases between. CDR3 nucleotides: TGTGCCAGCAGCGTAGTCGGGAGTGAAGGCAATGAGCAGTTCTTC. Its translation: CASSVVGSEGNEQFF.

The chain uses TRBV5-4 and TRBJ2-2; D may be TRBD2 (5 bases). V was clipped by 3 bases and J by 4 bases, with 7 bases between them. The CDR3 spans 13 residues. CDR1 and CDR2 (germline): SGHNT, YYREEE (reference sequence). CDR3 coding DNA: TGTGCCAGCAGCTCGGGATTCACCGGGGAGCTGTTTTTT. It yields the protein CASSSGFTGELFF.

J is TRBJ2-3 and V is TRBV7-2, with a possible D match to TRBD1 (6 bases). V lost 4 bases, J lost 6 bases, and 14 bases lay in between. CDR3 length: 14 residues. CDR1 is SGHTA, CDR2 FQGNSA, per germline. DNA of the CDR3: TGTGCCAGCAGCTCCCGGGACACGGAGGATACGCAGTATTTT. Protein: CASSSRDTEDTQYF.

The CDR3 DNA reads TGTGCCACCAGCAGAGATATGGTGAACACTGAAGCTTTCTTT. Protein sequence: CATSRDMVNTEAFF. V and J are TRBV15 and TRBJ1-1; D gene ambiguous. The CDR3 has 14 amino acids. CDR1 and CDR2 (germline): LNHNV, YYDKDF (reference sequence). Trimming stripped 0 bases from V and 0 bases from J, with 5 bases between.

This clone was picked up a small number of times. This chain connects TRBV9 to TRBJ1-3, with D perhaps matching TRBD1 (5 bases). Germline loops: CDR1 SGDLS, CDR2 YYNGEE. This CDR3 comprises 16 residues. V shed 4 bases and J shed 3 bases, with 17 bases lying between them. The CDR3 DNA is TGTGCCAGCAGCCCGACGGCTGGGGGTGGTGGAAACACCATATATTTT. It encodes CASSPTAGGGGNTIYF.

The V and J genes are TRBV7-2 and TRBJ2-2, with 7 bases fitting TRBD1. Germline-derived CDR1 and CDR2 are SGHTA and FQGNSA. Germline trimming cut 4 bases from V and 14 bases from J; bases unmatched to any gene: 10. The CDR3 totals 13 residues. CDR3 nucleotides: TGTGCCAGCAGCTCGAAACAGGGGTTCGGACTGTTTTTT. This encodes CASSSKQGFGLFF.

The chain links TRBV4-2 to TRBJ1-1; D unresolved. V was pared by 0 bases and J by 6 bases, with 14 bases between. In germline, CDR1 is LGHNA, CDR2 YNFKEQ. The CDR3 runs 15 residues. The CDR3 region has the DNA TGTGCCAGCAGCCAAGATATGTTAAGGGTCGCTGAAGCTTTCTTT. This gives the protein CASSQDMLRVAEAFF.

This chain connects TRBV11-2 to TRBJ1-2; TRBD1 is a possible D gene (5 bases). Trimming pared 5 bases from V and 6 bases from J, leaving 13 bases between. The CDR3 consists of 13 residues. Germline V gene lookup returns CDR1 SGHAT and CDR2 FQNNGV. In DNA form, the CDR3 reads TGTGCCAGCAGCCCCCTCGTAGGGGATGGCTACACCTTC. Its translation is CASSPLVGDGYTF.

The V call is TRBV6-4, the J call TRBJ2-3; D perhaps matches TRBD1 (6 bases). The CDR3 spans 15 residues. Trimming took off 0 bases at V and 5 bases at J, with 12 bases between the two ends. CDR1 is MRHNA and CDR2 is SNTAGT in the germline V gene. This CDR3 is CASSDSAGARDTQYF. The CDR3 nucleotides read TGTGCCAGCAGTGACTCAGCAGGGGCACGAGATACGCAGTATTTT.

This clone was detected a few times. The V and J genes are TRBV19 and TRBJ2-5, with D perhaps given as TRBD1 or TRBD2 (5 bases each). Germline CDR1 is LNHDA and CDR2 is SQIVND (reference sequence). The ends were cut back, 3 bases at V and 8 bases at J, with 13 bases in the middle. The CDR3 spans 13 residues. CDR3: CASSIGTGGTQYF. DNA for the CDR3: TGTGCCAGTAGTATTGGGACGGGTGGAACCCAGTACTTC.

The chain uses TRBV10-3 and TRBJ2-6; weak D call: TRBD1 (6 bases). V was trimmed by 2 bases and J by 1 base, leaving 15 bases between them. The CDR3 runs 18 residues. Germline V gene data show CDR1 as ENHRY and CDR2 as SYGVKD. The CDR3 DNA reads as TGTGCCATCAGTGAGATACAGGGACCCACTTCTGGGGCCAACGTCCTGACTTTC. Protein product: CAISEIQGPTSGANVLTF.

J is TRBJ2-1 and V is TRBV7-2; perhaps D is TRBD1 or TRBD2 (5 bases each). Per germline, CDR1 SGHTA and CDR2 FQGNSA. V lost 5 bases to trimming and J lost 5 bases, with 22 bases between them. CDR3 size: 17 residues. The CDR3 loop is CASSLSGLAAKDNEQFF. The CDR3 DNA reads TGTGCCAGCAGCCTATCGGGGCTAGCAGCAAAAGACAATGAGCAGTTCTTC.

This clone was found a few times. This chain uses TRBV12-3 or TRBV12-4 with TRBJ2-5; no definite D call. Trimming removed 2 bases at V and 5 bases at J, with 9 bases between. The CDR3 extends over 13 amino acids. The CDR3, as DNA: TGTGCCAGCAGTTTACTCCTCTGGGAGACCCAGTACTTC. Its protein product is CASSLLLWETQYF.

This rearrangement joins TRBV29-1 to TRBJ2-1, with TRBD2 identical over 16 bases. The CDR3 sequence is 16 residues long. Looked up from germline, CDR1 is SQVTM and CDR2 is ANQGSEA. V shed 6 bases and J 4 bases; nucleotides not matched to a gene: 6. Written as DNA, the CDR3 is TGCAGCGTCGGGACTAGCGGGGGGGCTCGGTACAATGAGCAGTTCTTC. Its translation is CSVGTSGGARYNEQFF.

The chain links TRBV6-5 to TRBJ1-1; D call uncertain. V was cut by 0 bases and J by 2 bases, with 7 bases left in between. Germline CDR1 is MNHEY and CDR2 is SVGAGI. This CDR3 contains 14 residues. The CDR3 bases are TGTGCCAGCAGTTACTCGACCGAAAACACTGAAGCTTTCTTT. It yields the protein CASSYSTENTEAFF.

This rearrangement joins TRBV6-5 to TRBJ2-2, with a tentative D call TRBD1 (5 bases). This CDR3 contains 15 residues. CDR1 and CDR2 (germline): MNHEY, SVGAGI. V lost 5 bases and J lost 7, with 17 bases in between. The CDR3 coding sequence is TGTGCCAGCAGTACAGCCTGGACAACAGGCGGGGAGCTGTTTTTT. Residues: CASSTAWTTGGELFF.